A single sample gave rise to the 8 T cell receptor beta chains below, sequenced in a study of long-term antiretroviral therapy in people with HIV. With survey level as its setting, the immunoSEQ assay was v3.0. Here immunoSEQ multiplex PCR was the method, and the copy in TCRdb shows in-frame clones only, minus some. Among over 35,000 clones listed, 86% were seen once. Source: unsorted PBMCs, taken just before starting antiretroviral therapy. All receptors come from a woman aged 18 to 35 with HIV.

This chain joins TRBV6-5 and TRBJ2-1; D call uncertain. From germline, CDR1 is MNHEY and CDR2 SVGAGI. V dropped 2 bases and J dropped 9 bases, with 11 bases sitting between them. The length of the CDR3 is 13 residues. Written as DNA, the CDR3 is TGTGCCAGCAGTTACGGGCCAGAGAGTGAGCAGTTCTTC. Translated: CASSYGPESEQFF.

This clone showed up just once. This chain connects TRBV28 to TRBJ2-1, with 7 nucleotides matching TRBD1. Losses at the gene ends were 5 bases for V and 8 bases for J; bases not matched to a gene: 6. The germline V gene has CDR1 MDHEN and CDR2 SYDVKM. The CDR3 runs to 13 residues. CDR3 in amino acids: CASSRQGVYEQFF. CDR3 in DNA: TGTGCCAGCAGTAGACAGGGAGTCTATGAGCAGTTCTTC.

The genes are TRBV19 and TRBJ2-1; 11 bases map to TRBD1. There are 16 residues in the CDR3. V was clipped by 5 bases and J by 8 bases; unmatched bases: 11. Germline CDR1 reads LNHDA; CDR2 reads SQIVND (reference sequence). In nucleotides, the CDR3 is TGTGCCAGTAGTGCGCTACCGGGACAGGGGGTCCATGAGCAGTTCTTC. Its protein is CASSALPGQGVHEQFF. The full variable domain, completed using reference TRBV19 and TRBJ2-1, is DGGITQSPKYLFRKEGQNVTLSCEQNLNHDAMYWYRQDPGQGLRLIYYSQIVNDFQKGDIAEGYSVSREKKESFPLTVTSAQKNPTAFYLCASSALPGQGVHEQFFGPGTRLTVL.

The chain couples TRBV7-2 to TRBJ2-7, with TRBD2 identical over 9 bases. The CDR3 is 15 residues long. Looked up from germline, CDR1 is SGHTA and CDR2 is FQGNSA. The V and J ends lost 5 bases and 4 bases, in that order; junction bases with no gene match: 9. CDR3 nucleotide sequence: TGTGCCAGCAGCCTCCATAGCGGGAGAGTTTACGAGCAGTACTTC. Translating gives CASSLHSGRVYEQYF.

The rearrangement joins TRBV12-5 to TRBJ2-1; TRBD2 agrees at 13 bases. There are 19 residues in the CDR3. CDR1 is LGHNT and CDR2 is FRNRAP in the germline V gene. V trimming: 5 bases; J trimming: 6 bases; junction bases outside the gene matches: 16. CDR3 sequence reads: CASGTEDTAGTSGINEQFF. In nucleotides, the CDR3 is TGTGCTAGTGGTACAGAGGACACTGCGGGGACTAGCGGGATCAATGAGCAGTTCTTC.

This sequence joins TRBV28 and TRBJ1-5; D may be TRBD1 (5 bases). CDR3 length: 14 amino acids. The V gene's germline CDR1 is MDHEN and CDR2 SYDVKM. The V end was cut by 7 bases, the J end by 0 bases, with 10 bases between. Written as DNA, the CDR3 is TGTGCCAGCACCGGGACGGTTAGCAATCAGCCCCAGCATTTT. The encoded protein is CASTGTVSNQPQHF.

This clone was counted a few times. The chain combines TRBV11-3 with TRBJ2-2, with TRBD2 identical over 10 bases. The CDR3 is 16 residues long. V trimming: 4 bases; J trimming: 3 bases; junction bases outside the gene matches: 5. The germline V gene has CDR1 SGHNT and CDR2 YENEEA. CDR3: CASSSWTSGDTGELFF. CDR3 coding DNA: TGTGCCAGCAGCTCGTGGACTAGCGGAGACACCGGGGAGCTGTTTTTT. Using reference TRBV11-3 and TRBJ2-2 for the parts outside the CDR3, the full variable domain is EAGVVQSPRYKIIEKKQPVAFWCNPISGHNTLYWYLQNLGQGPELLIRYENEEAVDDSQLPKDRFSAERLKGVDSTLKIQPAELGDSAVYLCASSSWTSGDTGELFFGEGSRLTVL.

The count of this clone is one. J is TRBJ1-1 and V is TRBV10-2; no firm D call. The CDR3 extends over 14 amino acids. CDR1 and CDR2 from the germline V gene are WSHSY and SAAADI. V was cut by 4 bases and J by 1 base, with 10 bases left in between. CDR3: CASSGTVGNTEAFF. CDR3 in DNA: TGCGCCAGCAGTGGAACTGTAGGGAACACTGAAGCTTTCTTT.